This entry lists 2 T cell receptor beta chains sequenced from one sample in a study of post-analysis software for immune sequencing data (dated by TCRdb to about 2015). Library construction relied on PCR. The run used an Illumina HiSeq 2500. To reduce PCR and sequencing biases, unique molecular identifiers were built into the TCR beta cDNA libraries. TCRdb redid the processing of the public reads, applying fastp at Q25 and MiXCR, and retained in-frame beta chains. Under each unique CDR3 protein, matching rows form one entry showing the most common genes and DNA. Across this sample there are around 500,000 distinct CDR3 sequences, with less than 40% seen only once. 4.5% to 7.5% of the sample is taken by the ten largest. Antigens for these TCRs are unknown. Findings and caveats that apply to the study as a whole: Roughly 5 TRBV segments, including TRBV5-6, TRBV5-1 and TRBV20-1, were significantly more frequent in patients than controls.

Sample: blood. The receptor set was obtained from a girl between 2 and 17 years old with multiple sclerosis.

This clonotype was found a few times. This sequence joins TRBV6-5 and TRBJ2-3; TRBD2 might be the D (7 bases). The V gene lost 2 bases and the J gene lost 5 bases, with 14 bases spanning the gap. The germline V gene encodes CDR1 MNHEY and CDR2 SVGAGI. CDR3 length: 15 amino acids. CDR3 protein: CASSYDGGLGDTQYF. The DNA of the CDR3 is TGTGCCAGCAGTTACGACGGGGGGCTAGGAGATACGCAGTATTTT.

The V call is TRBV4-1, the J call TRBJ1-1; D is perhaps TRBD1 (5 bases). The CDR3 consists of 12 residues. Trimming took off 6 bases at V and 4 bases at J, with 9 bases between the two ends. Germline-derived CDR1 and CDR2 are MGHRA and YSYEKL. CDR3 DNA: TGCGCCAGCAGTGGTAGGGGCACTGAAGCTTTCTTT. Its protein product is CASSGRGTEAFF.